Listed below are T cell receptor beta chains from one sample, sequenced in a study of T cell clones after liver transplantation. Assay: immunoSEQ multiplex PCR; the TCRdb copy retains only in-frame clones and omits some. Among 55,000 to 75,000 clones, 70% were seen once, and the ten largest hold roughly 2.8%. Sequenced here: CD4+ T cells from blood, sampled at the approximately 15-month timepoint. The receptors stem from a human patient who received a liver transplant. Part of the T cells may come from the graft donor. The CDR3 runs from the conserved cysteine through the conserved F or W. The order of the fields is J gene, D gene, clone size, V gene, CDR3 DNA, CDR3 protein. The D gene is left open where the match is weak. Size is stated for part of the rows, as once, few or many counts, or as a class when the clone is expanded.

TRBJ2-5,-,-,TRBV5-4,TGTGCCAGCAGCTTGGGGCTAGGAGAGGGCCAAGAGACCCAGTACTTC,CASSLGLGEGQETQYF
TRBJ2-2,-,-,TRBV30,TGTGGGGTCTACACCGGGGAGCTGTTTTTT,CGVYTGELFF
TRBJ1-2,-,-,TRBV7-9,TGTGCCAGCAGCTTCAACAGTGACGGCTACACCTTC,CASSFNSDGYTF
TRBJ1-4,-,-,TRBV2,TGTGCCAGCAGTGAGGGGGGCATCGAAAAACTGTTTTTT,CASSEGGIEKLFF
TRBJ2-5,TRBD1,-,TRBV7-8,TGTGCCAGCAGCAAAACCGGGACAGTACAAGAGACCCAGTACTTC,CASSKTGTVQETQYF
TRBJ1-1,-,-,TRBV9,TGTGCCAGCAGCGTAGTCGGGGGGGGCACTGAAGCTTTCTTT,CASSVVGGGTEAFF
TRBJ1-1,-,-,TRBV19,TGTGCCAGTAGTACCGGCTTTGGGAACACTGAAGCTTTCTTT,CASSTGFGNTEAFF
TRBJ2-1,TRBD2,-,TRBV9,TGTGCCAGCAGCGTACTTGCGGGGGGGACGAATGAGCAGTTCTTC,CASSVLAGGTNEQFF
TRBJ1-5,-,-,TRBV19,TGTGCCAGTAGGGTCGGGAGTTCGGGCAATCAGCCCCAGCATTTT,CASRVGSSGNQPQHF
TRBJ2-5,TRBD2,-,TRBV7-2,TGTGCCAGCAGTCGGACTAGCGGGGAGACCCAGTACTTC,CASSRTSGETQYF
TRBJ1-1,-,-,TRBV9,TGTGCCAGCAGCGTAGGAAATTCGGTAACTGAAGCTTTCTTT,CASSVGNSVTEAFF
TRBJ1-1,TRBD1,once,TRBV7-2,TGTGCCAGCAGCTTATTCTTCACAGGGGGAACTGAAGCTTTCTTT,CASSLFFTGGTEAFF
TRBJ2-3,-,-,TRBV18,TGTGCCAGCTCACCACAGGATGGGGGTAGGGGCACAGATACGCAGTATTTT,CASSPQDGGRGTDTQYF
TRBJ2-3,TRBD1,-,TRBV30,TGTGCCTGGAGTGGTGTAGGGGGCGCAGATACGCAGTATTTT,CAWSGVGGADTQYF
TRBJ1-1,TRBD1,many,TRBV29-1,TGCAGCGGACAGGGGAACACTGAAGCTTTCTTT,CSGQGNTEAFF
TRBJ2-1,TRBD2,-,TRBV4-1,TGCGCCAGCAGCCAAGACCCTCTGCGGGAGGCTTCCTACAATGAGCAGTTCTTC,CASSQDPLREASYNEQFF
TRBJ1-4,TRBD1,-,TRBV27,TGTGCCAGCAGTATAACCGGGACAGGGGGTGGAAAACTGTTTTTT,CASSITGTGGGKLFF
TRBJ1-2,TRBD1,once,TRBV6-1,TGTGCCAGCAGTGAAGCCAGAGGACAGGGTAATGGCTACACCTTC,CASSEARGQGNGYTF
TRBJ2-7,-,medium-sized,TRBV6-1,TGTGCCATACGGAGGGGGGGCACCGAGCAGTACTTC,CAIRRGGTEQYF
TRBJ2-5,TRBD1,many,TRBV4-3,TGCGCCAGCAGCCAAGAGGACAGGGGTAGGGAGACCCAGTACTTC,CASSQEDRGRETQYF
TRBJ2-7,TRBD1,-,TRBV5-1,TGCGCCAGCAGCTTGGATGGGACAGGGGGCATCGAGCAGTACTTC,CASSLDGTGGIEQYF
TRBJ1-6,-,-,TRBV30,TGTGCCTGGAGTTCCCGACAGAGGAGCTCCTATAATTCACCCCTCCACTTT,CAWSSRQRSSYNSPLHF
TRBJ2-5,-,few,TRBV9,TGTGCCAGCAGCCGGGGCGGAGGGCAAGAGACCCAGTACTTC,CASSRGGGQETQYF
TRBJ2-5,-,-,TRBV5-1,TGCGCCAGCGGAGAGGGGACCGCTCATGAGACCCAGTACTTC,CASGEGTAHETQYF
TRBJ1-3,TRBD1,few,TRBV7-8,TGTGCCAGCAGCTTAAGGGGGCCCTCTGGAAACACCATATATTTT,CASSLRGPSGNTIYF
TRBJ1-3,-,-,TRBV2,TGTGCCAGCAGTGAGGGGGGGACAGGAAACACCATATATTTT,CASSEGGTGNTIYF
TRBJ1-3,-,once,TRBV19,TGTGCCAGTAGTACCCAATCGGACGGCCCCCATAATTCTGGAAACACCATATATTTT,CASSTQSDGPHNSGNTIYF
TRBJ2-7,-,-,TRBV28,TGTGCCAGCAGAATTTCCCAGGGATGGTCCTACGAGCAGTACTTC,CASRISQGWSYEQYF
TRBJ1-2,TRBD1,-,TRBV6-5,TGTGCCAGCAGCCCCGGACAGGGGGTGGGCTATGGCTACACCTTC,CASSPGQGVGYGYTF
TRBJ1-2,-,few,TRBV15,TGTGCCACCAGCACCCCCCGGGTCGGCTACACCTTC,CATSTPRVGYTF
TRBJ1-5,-,-,TRBV28,TGTGCCAGCATAGTCAGGGGTGATCAGCCCCAGCATTTT,CASIVRGDQPQHF
TRBJ2-1,-,few,TRBV30,TGTGCCTGGAGTGTACAGGCCTACAATGAGCAGTTCTTC,CAWSVQAYNEQFF
TRBJ1-5,-,once,TRBV6-6,TGTGCCAGCAGAACGACAGAGACGTCGCAGCCCCAGCATTTT,CASRTTETSQPQHF
TRBJ1-1,-,few,TRBV5-1,TGCGCCAGCAGCCCCCAGGCGGGGACAAGGGAAACTGAAGCTTTCTTT,CASSPQAGTRETEAFF
TRBJ1-2,-,many,TRBV20-1,TGCAGTGCTAGAGATTACCATGGCTACACCTTC,CSARDYHGYTF
TRBJ1-1,-,-,TRBV6-5,TGTGCCAGCAGTAAAGACGGACGCACTGAAGCTTTCTTT,CASSKDGRTEAFF
TRBJ1-6,-,-,TRBV19,TGTGCCAGTAGTTCCCCCCCCACAGGTCTCGGATATAATTCACCCCTCCACTTT,CASSSPPTGLGYNSPLHF
TRBJ2-3,TRBD2,-,TRBV11-2,TGTGCCAGCAGCACACTTCCGGGACTAGCGGGGGGTGCTGATACGCAGTATTTT,CASSTLPGLAGGADTQYF
TRBJ1-2,TRBD1,-,TRBV6-1,TGTGCCAGCAGTGACGTTGGACAGGGAGGCGGCTACACCTTC,CASSDVGQGGGYTF
TRBJ2-3,-,-,TRBV6-1,TGTGCCAGCAACGGGGGGCGCCCCACAGATACGCAGTATTTT,CASNGGRPTDTQYF
TRBJ2-2,TRBD2,-,TRBV7-9,TGTGCCAGCAGCTCCAGACTAGCGGGAGGCCCCGGGGAGCTGTTTTTT,CASSSRLAGGPGELFF
TRBJ2-1,-,-,TRBV15,TGTGCCACCAGCGGAGCCCCGGGACAAAGCCTACAATTCGGGCAGTTCTTC,CATSGAPGQSLQFGQFF
TRBJ1-4,TRBD1,-,TRBV7-8,TGTGCCAGCAGCCTTCTTATTGGGACAGGGGCTAATGAAAAACTGTTTTTT,CASSLLIGTGANEKLFF
TRBJ2-1,TRBD2,-,TRBV10-3,TGTGCCATCAGTGAAGCTAGCGGGAGGGCGAATGAGCAGTTCTTC,CAISEASGRANEQFF
TRBJ2-3,-,-,TRBV18,TGTGCCAGCTCACCAAGTCTAGAGGATACGCAGTATTTT,CASSPSLEDTQYF
TRBJ2-3,-,-,TRBV4-3,TGCGCCAGCAGCCAAGGCCTAGGGGGTACAGATACGCAGTATTTT,CASSQGLGGTDTQYF
TRBJ1-3,-,-,TRBV18,TGTGCCAGCTCACCGATAGTATCAGGGTTCTCTGGAAACACCATATATTTT,CASSPIVSGFSGNTIYF
TRBJ1-1,TRBD1,-,TRBV5-1,TGTGCCAGCAGCTTGGACAGGGCGAGGACTGAAGCTTTCTTT,CASSLDRARTEAFF
TRBJ1-2,-,once,TRBV7-2,TGTGCCAGCAGCCCCGGCCCCGGGGAAATCTATGGCTACACCTTC,CASSPGPGEIYGYTF
TRBJ2-1,-,-,TRBV11-2,TGTGCCAGCACCCTCTCCGGGACGGGCTACAATGAGCAGTTCTTC,CASTLSGTGYNEQFF
TRBJ1-1,TRBD1,-,TRBV29-1,TGCAGCGCGAGGGGACAGGATAACACTGAAGCTTTCTTT,CSARGQDNTEAFF
TRBJ2-3,-,-,TRBV6-5,TGTGCCAGCAGTTACGGAGCCGGGGGGCGCACAGATACGCAGTATTTT,CASSYGAGGRTDTQYF
TRBJ2-2,TRBD1,-,TRBV4-3,TGCGCCAGCAGCTCTGACAGGGGGAACACCGGGGAGCTGTTTTTT,CASSSDRGNTGELFF
TRBJ2-7,-,-,TRBV9,TGTGCCAGCAGCCATTCAGGTCCCTACGAGCAGTACTTC,CASSHSGPYEQYF
TRBJ2-3,TRBD2,-,TRBV19,TGTGCCAGTAGTAAAGGTCCGGGCAGCGGGGCAGGAGCAGATACGCAGTATTTT,CASSKGPGSGAGADTQYF
TRBJ2-3,TRBD1,-,TRBV2,TGTGCCAGCACCCAGACAGGGGTCGGTTCAGATACGCAGTATTTT,CASTQTGVGSDTQYF
TRBJ1-1,-,-,TRBV5-6,TGTGCCAGCAGCGGGGTGAACACTGAAGCTTTCTTT,CASSGVNTEAFF
TRBJ2-7,TRBD1,-,TRBV7-9,TGTGCCAGCAGCCAAGATGGACAGGGGGTCTACGAGCAGTACTTC,CASSQDGQGVYEQYF
TRBJ1-1,-,-,TRBV6-1,TGTGCCAGCAGTGAAGCTGTGTGGAATGAAGCTTTCTTT,CASSEAVWNEAFF